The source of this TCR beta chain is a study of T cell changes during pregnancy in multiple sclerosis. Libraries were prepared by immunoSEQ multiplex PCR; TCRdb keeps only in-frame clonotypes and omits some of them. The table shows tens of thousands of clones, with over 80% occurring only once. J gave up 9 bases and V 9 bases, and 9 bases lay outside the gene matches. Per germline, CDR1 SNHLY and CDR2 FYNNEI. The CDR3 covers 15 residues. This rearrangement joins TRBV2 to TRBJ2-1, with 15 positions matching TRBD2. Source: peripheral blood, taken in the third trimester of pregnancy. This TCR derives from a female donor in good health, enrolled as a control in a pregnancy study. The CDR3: CASFRTSGGAVEQFF. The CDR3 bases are TGTGCCAGTTTTCGGACTAGCGGGGGGGCCGTTGAGCAGTTCTTC.